This paragraph covers one T cell receptor beta chain sequence. The sample holds many counts of this clonotype. Its antigen target is currently unknown. The record has no base qualities; no much larger clone is one base away. Including the terminal cysteine and phenylalanine, the CDR3 comprises 17 residues. Only the CDR3 region is kept as DNA, spanning 51 bases read in frame from base 1. Compared with germline, V lacks 6 bases and J lacks 2 bases; bases without a gene match: 12. CDR1 and CDR2 are drawn from the germline V gene: SGHAT, FQNNGV. This sample was taken from a study of spatial heterogeneity in lung cancer (dated by TCRdb to between 2019 and 2020). Regarding the study in general: The donors were some 70 patients from the lung TRACERx cohort who had early-stage, untreated non-small cell lung cancer. Follow-up PBMC samples were sequenced whenever available, and the median time to follow-up was roughly two years after resection. Beta-chain transcripts were consistently detected in greater numbers than alpha-chain transcripts, which likely reflected higher beta-chain transcript abundance. In the raw uncorrected reads, each unique combination of TCR and UMI appeared on average more than ten times. The study quantitatively compared TCR alpha and beta repertoires across multiple tumor regions, matched nontumor lung and blood in non-small cell lung cancer. TCR repertoire features were related to nonsynonymous mutation counts determined by whole-exome sequencing of tumor tissue. At surgery, hundreds of tumor regions, almost 65 matched nontumor lung samples and 50 to 60 PBMC samples were TCR-sequenced for both alpha and beta chains.

The study at large found these results: Ubiquitous expanded tumor TCRs showed up in blood more often at tumor resection than at routine follow-up. Additional single-cell paired TCR alpha and beta sequencing was considered necessary to confirm, at a functional level, the hypothesis that regional TCRs recognize regional mutations. Only about 14 patients were included in comparisons of baseline and follow-up blood repertoires.

Preparation of the library involved 5' RACE. The sequencer listed for this sample is NextSeq 500. In the TCR library protocol, a unique molecular identifier was attached to each TCR cDNA molecule so that PCR and sequencing errors could be corrected. For the original study's pipeline: TCR identification, UMI-based error correction and CDR3 extraction were performed with Decombinator tools. Expanded TCRs were defined as those above a frequency of 2 per 1,000, corresponding to the top 1% of the tumor frequency distribution. Renyi diversity was calculated using the R vegan package after each repertoire was subsampled 100 times to 5,000 TCRs. CDR3 similarity networks were built from amino acid triplet string-kernel similarity, connecting CDR3s with pairwise similarity above 0.82. TCRdb passed the public sequencing reads through fastp at Q25 and MiXCR, retaining productive beta sequences. Every CDR3 protein is listed once, alongside the most common genes and DNA of its rows. The V and J calls follow TCRdb's processing rather than the paper's. Counted in this sample were fewer than 150,000 distinct CDR3 sequences; about a tenth of them appeared once. The ten largest clones take up approximately 25% of the sample.

Taken with the paper, the label for time point translates to: blood at routine non-recurrence follow-up after resection. Without any cell sorting, TCR sequencing was performed on whole RNA extracted either from tumor and nontumor lung tissue or from cryopreserved PBMC samples. Only patients for whom sufficient RNA was available from at least two tumor regions were selected for TCR sequencing. Here the sequenced sample was PBMCs, taken at follow-up. The sequence joins TRBV11-2 to TRBJ2-2; TRBD1 agrees with 7 junctional bases. The receptor's source is a female donor with early-stage non-small cell lung cancer. The CDR3: CASRSLRGGSNTGELFF. The DNA reads TGTGCCAGCAGATCGCTACGAGGGGGCTCCAACACCGGGGAGCTGTTTTTT.